This TCR beta chain stems from a study of blood T cell repertoires in COVID-19. Across the study: Researchers got acute and convalescent COVID-19 samples from the United States, Italy and Spain. Sample material is recorded as cDNA or gDNA derived from T cells, B-cell-depleted T cells, or PBMCs.

Cohort placement rested on clinical history that participants reported themselves. Germline lookup yields CDR1 LGHNA and CDR2 YNFKEQ. With 0 bases removed from V and 3 bases from J, the gap between germline ends came to 12 bases. The CDR3 totals 16 residues. Original processing methods: From reference gene primer amplification, estimates of nucleated cell counts were derived. Here immunoSEQ multiplex PCR was the method, and the copy in TCRdb shows in-frame clones only, minus some. That table supplies the V and J calls and clone size; D and trimming were determined from the DNA. The top ten clones hold 6.6% of a sample with about 250,000 clones, approximately 84% of them seen once.

The TCR comes from a woman in her forties or fifties who had been exposed to COVID-19. Sequencing was done on a sample of PBMCs or T cells enriched from blood (not recorded which). The rearrangement links TRBV4-2 to TRBJ1-3, with D hard to call. The CDR3: CASSQDHREYGNTIYF. The CDR3 bases are TGTGCCAGCAGCCAAGACCATCGGGAGTATGGAAACACCATATATTTT.